This T cell receptor (beta chain) originates from a study of shared clonotypes between healthy human individuals. Study at large: Three CD4 naive, three CD4 memory, two CD8 naive and one CD8 memory plate were used per donor. Study conclusions and caveats: Researchers found naive subsets generally carried larger estimated richness than memory subsets.

Terminally differentiated effector memory CD45RA+ cells were left out of the naive CD8 fraction, which was CD45RO-negative and positively selected for CCR7. Those who donated were healthy HIV-negative adults, with no recent acute infections or vaccinations reported. Comment on this clone: Its antigen is currently unknown.

Per the original data handling: Without quality scores, immunoSEQ junctional reads could not be filtered like full-length reads. Assay used: immunoSEQ multiplex PCR; TCRdb lists only in-frame clones, some missing. Clonal size and the V and J genes are those of that table, whereas D and trimming came from the DNA. The table shows fewer than 800,000 clones, with 92% occurring only once. This clonotype was sampled from a man between 25 and 39 years old in good health. Sequencing was done on a sample of naive CD8+ T cells sorted from blood.

CDR3 in DNA: TGTGCCACCAGCAGAGATTGGACTAGCGGGAGCTACGAGCAGTACTTC. It translates to CATSRDWTSGSYEQYF. The gene calls are TRBV15 and TRBJ2-7; 13 bases line up with TRBD2. V shed 0 bases and J 3 bases; nucleotides not matched to a gene: 2. The CDR3 length is 16 residues. Per the germline V gene, CDR1 is LNHNV and CDR2 is YYDKDF (reference sequence).